These 28 T cell receptor beta chains share one sample of origin, sequenced in a study of CXCR3-negative and CXCR3-positive naive CD8 T cells (dated by TCRdb to the late 2010s). Sequenced on a NextSeq 550. The Human TCR Profiling Kit (MiLaboratory) was used to prepare UMI-labeled 5' RACE TRB cDNA libraries. TCRdb reprocessed the raw reads; every CDR3 protein sequence is a single record, and DNA is not supplied. The sample's records list around 140,000 distinct CDR3 sequences. The ten most abundant clones make up just under 0.5% of the sample. Sequenced input: naive CXCR3- CD8+ T cells from blood. Sample cell subset or site, as interpreted from the label and publication: CD45RO-CCR7+CD27+CD95- naive CD8+ T cells lacking CXCR3 (TNR3-). The receptors were sampled from a human donor in good health. Some clones in this sample may be carry-over from other donors' samples.

V usage is TRBV7-9 and J usage is TRBJ2-2; TCRdb lists TRBD1, though no DNA is available to test this call. Germline CDR1 reads SEHNR; CDR2 reads FQNEAQ (reference sequence). CDR3 size: 18 residues. The CDR3 loop is CASSRPGTGFGNTGELFF. Drawing the rest from reference TRBV7-9 and TRBJ2-2, the complete variable domain is DTGVSQNPRHKITKRGQNVTFRCDPISEHNRLYWYRQTLGQGPEFLTYFQNEAQLEKSRLLSDRFSAERPKGSFSTLEIQRTEQGDSAMYLCASSRPGTGFGNTGELFFGEGSRLTVL.

V usage is TRBV28 and J usage is TRBJ2-2. This CDR3 spans 13 amino acids. The germline gives CDR1 MDHEN, CDR2 SYDVKM. The CDR3 reads CASSIGEAGELFF.

V usage is TRBV14 and J usage is TRBJ1-5. Per the germline V gene, CDR1 is SGHDN and CDR2 is FVKESK. CDR3 length: 13 residues. This chain's CDR3 is CASSRRGNQPQHF.

The chain links TRBV28 to TRBJ2-3. This CDR3 has 17 amino acids. CDR1 is MDHEN and CDR2 is SYDVKM in the germline V gene. This chain's CDR3 is CASSPIRSGRYTDTQYF.

J is TRBJ2-3 and V is TRBV4-2; TCRdb's D gene call, TRBD2, goes unchecked for lack of DNA. CDR1 is LGHNA, CDR2 YNFKEQ, per germline. This CDR3 contains 15 residues. The CDR3: CASSQLLAGANTQYF.

This chain connects TRBV7-9 to TRBJ1-4; checking the TCRdb D call of TRBD1 is not possible without DNA. Germline V gene sequence: CDR1 SEHNR, CDR2 FQNEAQ (reference sequence). The CDR3 is 15 amino acids. The CDR3 is CASRPRDSLNEKLFF.

The rearrangement uses TRBV25-1 and TRBJ2-7; no DNA is available, so the TRBD2 call from TCRdb remains unchecked. This CDR3 spans 16 amino acids. The germline CDR1 and CDR2 sequences are MGHDK and SYGVNS. The CDR3 sequence is CARAGVAGGNVYEQYF.

The rearrangement joins TRBV15 to TRBJ2-7. The CDR3 length is 14 residues. Germline CDR1 and CDR2: LNHNV and YYDKDF (reference sequence). The CDR3 loop reads CATSVGVKGYEQYF.

This chain connects TRBV29-1 to TRBJ2-7. Germline assignment: CDR1 SQVTM and CDR2 ANQGSEA. CDR3 size: 12 residues. The CDR3 protein is CSVEADSYEQYF.

The V and J genes are TRBV2 and TRBJ2-3; there is no DNA to check the TCRdb D call of TRBD2. The CDR3 contains 16 residues. Germline assignment: CDR1 SNHLY and CDR2 FYNNEI. The CDR3 is CASSAREIPRRDTQYF.

The V gene is TRBV29-1, the J gene TRBJ2-3; without DNA, the TCRdb call of TRBD1 cannot be checked. The CDR3 consists of 15 residues. Germline CDR1 reads SQVTM; CDR2 reads ANQGSEA. CDR3 in amino acids: CSVGFGTFSTDTQYF.

V gene TRBV12-3 or TRBV12-4 combines with J gene TRBJ2-5; TCRdb outputs TRBD1, but without DNA this stays unchecked. The CDR3 has 14 residues. CDR3 residues: CASSSPTTQETQYF.

This rearrangement joins TRBV6-5 to TRBJ2-2; there is no DNA to check the TCRdb D call of TRBD1. Germline V gives CDR1 MNHEY, CDR2 SVGAGI. The CDR3 runs to 14 residues. Here the CDR3 reads CASGYSTPAGELFF.

The chain carries TRBV4-3 and TRBJ2-7. This CDR3 region has 14 residues. The germline V gene encodes CDR1 LGHNA and CDR2 YSLEER. CDR3 residues: CASSQGRESYEQYF.

The chain couples TRBV29-1 to TRBJ2-7; lacking DNA, the TRBD1 call made by TCRdb goes unchecked. Germline V CDR1 and CDR2: SQVTM, ANQGSEA. The CDR3 runs 15 residues. CDR3: CSVDIREGPRDEQYF.

This chain links TRBV29-1 with TRBJ2-3; TCRdb designates TRBD1, a call that cannot be tested without DNA. The CDR3 loop spans 13 amino acids. Per the germline V gene, CDR1 is SQVTM and CDR2 is ANQGSEA. Here the CDR3 reads CSVEGGVADTQYF.

The V gene is TRBV11-2, the J gene TRBJ2-1; TCRdb lists TRBD2, though no DNA is available to test this call. The CDR3 is made up of 11 amino acids. Germline V CDR1 and CDR2: SGHAT, FQNNGV. The CDR3 reads CASSEGNEQFF. Full variable domain (missing parts from reference TRBV11-2 and TRBJ2-1): EAGVAQSPRYKIIEKRQSVAFWCNPISGHATLYWYQQILGQGPKLLIQFQNNGVVDDSQLPKDRFSAERLKGVDSTLKIQPAKLEDSAVYLCASSEGNEQFFGPGTRLTVL.

V usage is TRBV7-9 and J usage is TRBJ1-1; TCRdb outputs TRBD1, but without DNA this stays unchecked. From germline, CDR1 is SEHNR and CDR2 FQNEAQ (reference sequence). This CDR3 spans 14 amino acids. CDR3 sequence: CASSLGTGTTEAFF.

V usage is TRBV12-3 or TRBV12-4 and J usage is TRBJ2-3; the D gene TCRdb calls, TRBD1, cannot be checked with no DNA. This CDR3 spans 15 amino acids. The CDR3 sequence: CASRAPAPHTDTQYF.

V usage is TRBV11-2 and J usage is TRBJ1-1; the D call from TCRdb, TRBD1, cannot be confirmed without DNA. Germline CDR1 SGHAT, CDR2 FQNNGV. CDR3 length: 15 residues. This CDR3 reads CAGSLVVEGYTEAFF.

The chain links TRBV28 to TRBJ2-2. Germline CDR1 MDHEN, CDR2 SYDVKM. This CDR3 is 12 amino acids long. CDR3: CASSLGPREVFF.

This chain links TRBV4-3 with TRBJ2-1; TCRdb's D call of TRBD1 is untestable without DNA. The CDR3 length is 19 residues. Per germline, CDR1 LGHNA and CDR2 YSLEER. The CDR3 loop is CASSQVQTGIPSSYNEQFF.

The chain employs TRBV2 and TRBJ2-1. Germline CDR1 and CDR2: SNHLY and FYNNEI. The CDR3 sequence is 15 residues long. This CDR3 reads CASSDGTDSYNEQLF.

The chain employs TRBV4-3 and TRBJ2-5; TCRdb selects TRBD1, and the lack of DNA leaves this call unchecked. The V gene's germline CDR1 is LGHNA and CDR2 YSLEER. This CDR3 has 16 amino acids. CDR3 loop: CASSQDRGWGWETQYF.

The rearrangement links TRBV10-1 to TRBJ1-1. Germline CDR1 reads WNHNN; CDR2 reads SYGVQD (reference sequence). The CDR3 has 13 residues. The CDR3 spells CASSGSLDSYAFF.

This chain connects TRBV7-3 to TRBJ2-1; checking the TCRdb D call of TRBD2 is not possible without DNA. The germline CDR1 and CDR2 sequences are SGHTA and FQGTGA. The CDR3 runs to 16 residues. The CDR3: CASSRLAGGHYNEQFF.

This chain uses TRBV7-9 with TRBJ2-7. From germline, CDR1 is SEHNR and CDR2 FQNEAQ (reference sequence). This CDR3 is 11 amino acids long. The CDR3 spells CASSSLGEQYF.

The chain recombines TRBV2 with TRBJ2-2; checking the TCRdb D call of TRBD1 is not possible without DNA. This CDR3 region has 12 residues. Germline assignment: CDR1 SNHLY and CDR2 FYNNEI. CDR3 sequence reads: CAIRDHTGELFF.